This TCR beta chain was sequenced for a study of CD8 T cells in Susac syndrome. Study-level information: Within the sequenced group of Susac syndrome patients, five or six showed active disease and about eight were in remission. Study results and limitations: Clonal expansion was present among Susac CD8+ cells. This expansion reached its peak in TEMRA cells and in active patients.

This CDR3 spans 13 amino acids. V lost 2 bases and J lost 7, with 11 bases in between. The germline gives CDR1 SQVTM, CDR2 ANQGSEA. Random hexamers served to reverse transcribe roughly 0.5 to 1 ug RNA. Multiplex immunoSEQ PCR targeted 54 Vbeta and 13 Jbeta TCR beta segments. TCRdb re-analysed the immunoSEQ multiplex PCR reads in MiXCR, keeping a single row per CDR3 protein. This table holds 120,000 or so distinct CDR3 sequences, around 94% found once. As to this clonotype: Its antigen is as yet unknown.

The chain employs TRBV29-1 and TRBJ1-4; TRBD1 is a possible D gene (5 bases). The TCR was taken from a human donor with Susac syndrome. Sequenced: CD8+ T cells from PBMCs. The CDR3 spells CSVEQGKGEKLFF. The DNA for the CDR3 is TGCAGCGTTGAACAGGGCAAAGGTGAAAAACTGTTTTTT.